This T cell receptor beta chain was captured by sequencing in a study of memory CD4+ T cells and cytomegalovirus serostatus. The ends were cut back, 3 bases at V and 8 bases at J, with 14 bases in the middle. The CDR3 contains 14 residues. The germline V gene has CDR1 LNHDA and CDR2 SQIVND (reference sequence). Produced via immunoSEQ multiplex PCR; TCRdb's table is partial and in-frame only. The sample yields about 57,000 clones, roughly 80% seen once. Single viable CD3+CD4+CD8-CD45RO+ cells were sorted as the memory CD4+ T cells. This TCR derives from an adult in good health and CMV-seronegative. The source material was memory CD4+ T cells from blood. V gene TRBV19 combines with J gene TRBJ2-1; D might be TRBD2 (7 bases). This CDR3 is CASSMRGGRDEQFF. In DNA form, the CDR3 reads TGTGCCAGTAGTATGAGAGGGGGGAGGGATGAGCAGTTCTTC.